These 21 T cell receptor beta chains were sequenced from one sample in a study of radiation and T cells in renal cell carcinoma. Produced via immunoSEQ multiplex PCR; TCRdb's table is partial and in-frame only. The sample has about 77,000 clones; less than 85% are singletons. Time point reported: blood 4 weeks post-SBRT, at nephrectomy. Treatment given: 15 Gy SBRT to primary tumor, nephrectomy 4 weeks later. Source: blood, taken from a patient whose treatment included radiotherapy and nephrectomy. These receptors all come from a woman aged 55-75 years with renal cell carcinoma.

The chain couples TRBV6-1 to TRBJ1-1, with 9 nucleotides matching TRBD1. CDR1 MNHNS and CDR2 SASEGT come from the germline V gene. V lost 5 bases and J lost 6; bases outside the gene matches: 10. CDR3 length: 15 amino acids. CDR3 loop: CASSKFRDRESEAFF. CDR3 in DNA: TGTGCCAGCAGTAAATTTCGGGACAGGGAATCTGAAGCTTTCTTT.

The chain links TRBV6-6 to TRBJ2-3; D is unclear. Germline assignment: CDR1 MNHNY and CDR2 SVGAGI (reference sequence). The V and J ends lost 4 bases and 8 bases respectively, with 10 bases between them. There are 12 residues in the CDR3. The CDR3 coding sequence is TGTGCCAGCAGTTTATCCGGGCGTACGCAGTATTTT. Translation: CASSLSGRTQYF.

The chain has TRBV28 and TRBJ1-1; 7 bases agree with TRBD1. V trimming: 5 bases; J trimming: 1 base; junction bases outside the gene matches: 4. The CDR3 loop spans 14 amino acids. Germline CDR1 reads MDHEN; CDR2 reads SYDVKM. CDR3 sequence reads: CASSPWDRNTEAFF. DNA of the CDR3: TGTGCCAGCAGTCCCTGGGACAGGAACACTGAAGCTTTCTTT.

The V and J genes are TRBV10-3 and TRBJ2-7; 8 bases fit TRBD1. The CDR3 is 15 amino acids. Germline V gene lookup returns CDR1 ENHRY and CDR2 SYGVKD. V shed 3 bases and J 2 bases; nucleotides not matched to a gene: 6. The CDR3 bases are TGTGCCATCAGTGACTCTGGACAGGGCACCTACGAGCAGTACTTC. Encoded protein: CAISDSGQGTYEQYF.

The chain recombines TRBV28 with TRBJ2-3, with 13 bases fitting TRBD2. This CDR3 contains 18 residues. Germline V CDR1 and CDR2: MDHEN, SYDVKM. The junction had 8 bases not matched to a gene; V was cut back by 3 bases and J by 2 bases. The CDR3 protein is CASSFRGLAGLNTDTQYF. The CDR3 DNA follows: TGTGCCAGCAGTTTCAGGGGACTAGCGGGGCTTAACACAGATACGCAGTATTTT. Together with reference TRBV28 and TRBJ2-3, the CDR3 gives the full variable domain: DVKVTQSSRYLVKRTGEKVFLECVQDMDHENMFWYRQDPGLGLRLIYFSYDVKMKEKGDIPEGYSVSREKKERFSLILESASTNQTSMYLCASSFRGLAGLNTDTQYFGPGTRLTVL.

The rearrangement links TRBV11-2 to TRBJ2-7; D not certain. In germline, CDR1 is SGHAT, CDR2 FQNNGV. The CDR3 is 16 residues long. V was cut by 5 bases and J by 0 bases, with 17 bases left in between. The CDR3 DNA follows: TGTGCCAGCAGCCCCCAAAGCCTGATTTACTCCTACGAGCAGTACTTC. Its protein product is CASSPQSLIYSYEQYF.

The V call is TRBV18, the J call TRBJ1-1; 9 nucleotides agree with TRBD1. Trimming cost V 1 base and J 3 bases; bases outside gene matches: 3. Germline CDR1 is KGHSH and CDR2 is LQKENI. This CDR3 comprises 15 residues. The DNA of the CDR3 is TGTGCCAGCTCACCACTTCGGACAGGGGACACTGAAGCTTTCTTT. Residues: CASSPLRTGDTEAFF. Combining the CDR3 with reference TRBV18 and TRBJ1-1 gives the whole variable domain NAGVMQNPRHLVRRRGQEARLRCSPMKGHSHVYWYRQLPEEGLKFMVYLQKENIIDESGMPKERFSAEFPKEGPSILRIQQVVRGDSAAYFCASSPLRTGDTEAFFGQGTRLTVV.

The rearrangement joins TRBV6-5 to TRBJ1-1; tentative D call: TRBD1 (6 bases). Germline-derived CDR1 and CDR2 are MNHEY and SVGAGI. With 5 bases removed from V and 1 base from J, the gap between germline ends came to 11 bases. The CDR3 has 14 amino acids. The CDR3 region has the DNA TGTGCCAGCAGTACGACAGGTGGGAACACTGAAGCTTTCTTT. Translation: CASSTTGGNTEAFF.

As DNA, the CDR3 is TGTGCCAGCAGCCAAGACCGGGGGGGTGAGCAGTTCTTC. The encoded protein is CASSQDRGGEQFF. The rearrangement joins TRBV4-2 to TRBJ2-1, with 8 bases that match TRBD2. The V segment lost 0 bases and the J segment 9 bases; nucleotides outside the gene matches: 1. The CDR3 has 13 amino acids. The germline V gene has CDR1 LGHNA and CDR2 YNFKEQ.

The gene calls are TRBV6-4 and TRBJ2-1, with 8 bases identical to TRBD2. Germline-derived CDR1 and CDR2 are MRHNA and SNTAGT. This CDR3 region has 13 residues. V lost 5 bases, J lost 7 bases, and 4 bases stayed unmatched. Here the CDR3 reads CASSRTSRNEQFF. The CDR3 nucleotides read TGTGCCAGCAGTCGGACTAGCCGAAATGAGCAGTTCTTC.

The gene calls are TRBV11-2 and TRBJ1-3, with D hard to call. Germline CDR1 reads SGHAT; CDR2 reads FQNNGV. V was pared by 4 bases and J by 0 bases, with 7 bases between. This CDR3 spans 14 amino acids. The CDR3 region is CASSSSFSGNTIYF. For the CDR3, the DNA is TGTGCCAGCAGCTCAAGCTTCTCTGGAAACACCATATATTTT.

For the CDR3, the DNA is TGTGCCAGCAGCTTACAGGGGTACGTTGGCTACACCTTC. This translates into CASSLQGYVGYTF. The chain has TRBV7-3 and TRBJ1-2, with TRBD1 as a possible D gene (6 bases). V lost 2 bases and J 7 bases, leaving 11 bases between the germline ends. CDR1 and CDR2 from the germline V gene are SGHTA and FQGTGA. The CDR3 loop spans 13 amino acids.

This rearrangement joins TRBV28 to TRBJ2-7, with a weak D call TRBD1 (5 bases). The CDR3 covers 14 residues. Trimming removed 6 bases from V and 4 bases from J, with 16 bases in between. CDR1 is MDHEN and CDR2 is SYDVKM in the germline V gene. CDR3 nucleotides: TGTGCCAGCAGGTATAAGCAGGGTTCGTACGAGCAGTACTTC. This sequence encodes CASRYKQGSYEQYF.

The V call is TRBV11-2, the J call TRBJ2-2; 9 positions agree with TRBD2. The CDR3 runs to 16 residues. With 1 base clipped from V and 4 bases from J, the junction kept 4 bases outside the gene matches. From germline, CDR1 is SGHAT and CDR2 FQNNGV. The CDR3 DNA follows: TGTGCCAGCAGCTTAGTTTCAGCGGGAGGCACCGGGGAGCTGTTTTTT. It codes for CASSLVSAGGTGELFF.

J is TRBJ1-1 and V is TRBV6-1, with 10 bases that match TRBD1. With V trimmed by 3 bases and J by 11 bases, 12 bases remained unmatched. CDR3 length equals 15 residues. Germline CDR1 is MNHNS and CDR2 is SASEGT. The DNA of the CDR3 is TGTGCCAGCAGTGATCCCGGGACAGGGGTTTTATCGGCTTTCTTT. Translated: CASSDPGTGVLSAFF.

Only one count was recorded for this clone. The gene calls are TRBV29-1 and TRBJ2-7, with D possibly being TRBD2 (7 bases). The germline gives CDR1 SQVTM, CDR2 ANQGSEA. This CDR3 has 16 amino acids. Trimming pared 0 bases from V and 2 bases from J, leaving 17 bases between. The CDR3 DNA follows: TGCAGCGTTGAAGATGTCGGGGGGCAGGGAGCCTACGAGCAGTACTTC. It is translated as CSVEDVGGQGAYEQYF.

The chain carries TRBV5-6 and TRBJ1-2; D gene unclear. The CDR3 consists of 14 residues. V lost 6 bases and J 4 bases, leaving 16 bases between the germline ends. Germline CDR1 is SGHDT and CDR2 is YYEEEE. For the CDR3, the DNA is TGTGCCAGCACCCCGCCTGGCGGCGGCTATGGCTACACCTTC. Encoded protein: CASTPPGGGYGYTF.

The rearrangement joins TRBV19 to TRBJ1-2, with 11 bases aligning to TRBD1. Trimming cost V 5 bases and J 4 bases; bases outside gene matches: 9. The CDR3 extends over 16 amino acids. Germline V CDR1 and CDR2: LNHDA, SQIVND (reference sequence). The CDR3 DNA reads TGTGCCAGTAGTTTTACCCCCGGGACAGGGGGCTATGGCTACACCTTC. Protein: CASSFTPGTGGYGYTF.

The chain recombines TRBV13 with TRBJ2-1; TRBD2 agrees at 7 bases. The CDR3 is made up of 17 amino acids. The germline V gene encodes CDR1 PRHDT and CDR2 FYEKMQ (reference sequence). V lost 5 bases and J lost 5; bases outside the gene matches: 15. Here the CDR3 DNA reads TGTGCCAGCAGCCCCCGAGGGGAGGGCTTACGGGACAATGAGCAGTTCTTC. This codes for CASSPRGEGLRDNEQFF.

The chain is built from TRBV9 and TRBJ2-7; TRBD2 is a possible D gene (5 bases). Germline values: CDR1 SGDLS, CDR2 YYNGEE. Deletions cut 0 bases from V and 5 bases from J, with 12 bases between. The CDR3 has 14 amino acids. CDR3 protein: CASSVAVGDHEQYF. The CDR3 nucleotides read TGTGCCAGCAGCGTAGCGGTGGGAGACCACGAGCAGTACTTC.

This chain's CDR3 is CASRTAYGYTF. The CDR3 bases are TGTGCCAGCCGTACAGCCTATGGCTACACCTTC. The chain recombines TRBV6-5 with TRBJ1-2; D ambiguous. V lost 8 bases and J 4 bases, leaving 8 bases between the germline ends. The CDR3 has 11 amino acids. Per the germline V gene, CDR1 is MNHEY and CDR2 is SVGAGI.